This note documents a single T cell receptor beta chain sequence. The data are from a study of blood T cell repertoires in COVID-19. The assay was immunoSEQ multiplex PCR, and TCRdb's table has in-frame clones only and misses some. The repertoire includes just under 95,000 clones, about 80% of them detected once, and roughly 19% sits in the top ten. The CDR3 is made up of 13 amino acids. Germline CDR1 SGHDT, CDR2 YYEEEE. V was cut by 0 bases and J by 8 bases, with 9 bases left in between. Sequences were obtained from peripheral blood. The receptor comes from a human donor in a cohort sampled during active COVID-19. The J gene is TRBJ2-4, the V gene TRBV5-6; TRBD1 might be the D (6 bases). CDR3 in amino acids: CASSLGDIDIQYF. CDR3 sequence (DNA): TGTGCCAGCAGCTTGGGGGACATTGACATTCAGTACTTC.